Following are 27 T cell receptor beta chains from one sample sequenced in a study of cytomegalovirus exposure and HLA in healthy donors. It was with 60 Vbeta and 13 Jbeta primers that the PCR ran. Produced via immunoSEQ multiplex PCR; TCRdb's table is partial and in-frame only. The sample holds 100,000 to 120,000 clones, 77% seen once. The sample taken for sequencing was PBMCs. The receptors were gathered from a woman aged 40 to 50 in good health and CMV-seropositive.

The J gene is TRBJ1-1, the V gene TRBV18, with TRBD1 matching 7 bases. From germline, CDR1 is KGHSH and CDR2 LQKENI. The CDR3 sequence is 13 residues long. V was clipped by 8 bases and J by 3 bases; unmatched bases: 6. The CDR3 loop reads CASRQGVDTEAFF. The CDR3 DNA is TGTGCCAGCAGACAGGGCGTGGACACTGAAGCTTTCTTT. Together with reference TRBV18 and TRBJ1-1, the CDR3 gives the full variable domain: NAGVMQNPRHLVRRRGQEARLRCSPMKGHSHVYWYRQLPEEGLKFMVYLQKENIIDESGMPKERFSAEFPKEGPSILRIQQVVRGDSAAYFCASRQGVDTEAFFGQGTRLTVV.

This chain connects TRBV4-1 to TRBJ2-5; 7 nucleotides align to TRBD2. J lost 4 bases, V lost 1 base, and 9 bases had no gene match. The length of the CDR3 is 16 residues. The germline V gene has CDR1 MGHRA and CDR2 YSYEKL. CDR3 coding DNA: TGCGCCAGCAGCCAAGTCTGGGCCAGGGAGGGAGAGACCCAGTACTTC. Its translation is CASSQVWAREGETQYF.

The chain links TRBV28 to TRBJ1-5; 7 nucleotides align to TRBD1. V lost 4 bases and J lost 6; bases outside the gene matches: 12. The CDR3 is made up of 16 amino acids. Germline values: CDR1 MDHEN, CDR2 SYDVKM. The CDR3 is CASSSLKQGFVQPQHF. The CDR3 bases are TGTGCCAGCAGTTCCCTAAAACAGGGGTTCGTTCAGCCCCAGCATTTT.

The J gene is TRBJ2-3, the V gene TRBV27; D call uncertain. The germline V and J ends were trimmed by 8 bases and 1 base, with 13 bases remaining between them. Per the germline V gene, CDR1 is MNHEY and CDR2 is SMNVEV (reference sequence). CDR3 length equals 14 residues. CDR3 DNA: TGTGCCAGCTCCATTGGCGGCCGCACAGATACGCAGTATTTT. Protein product: CASSIGGRTDTQYF.

This sequence joins TRBV7-6 and TRBJ1-1; TRBD1 agrees at 7 bases. The CDR3 has 15 residues. J was trimmed by 1 base and V by 4 bases; bases with no gene match: 6. Germline lookup yields CDR1 SGHVS and CDR2 FNYEAQ. Here the CDR3 reads CASSYQAGGNTEAFF. CDR3 DNA: TGTGCCAGCAGCTACCAAGCAGGGGGGAACACTGAAGCTTTCTTT.

The count of this clone is one. The V gene is TRBV2, the J gene TRBJ2-7; 12 bases match TRBD1. The V gene end was trimmed by 8 bases and the J gene end by 3 bases; junction bases not matched to a gene: 8. The CDR3 is 15 amino acids. Germline CDR1 SNHLY, CDR2 FYNNEI. DNA of the CDR3: TGTGCCAGCGAAAAGGGACAGGGGGCTAGCTACGAGCAGTACTTC. The encoded protein is CASEKGQGASYEQYF. Full variable domain (remainder filled in from reference TRBV2 and TRBJ2-7): EPEVTQTPSHQVTQMGQEVILRCVPISNHLYFYWYRQILGQKVEFLVSFYNNEISEKSEIFDDQFSVERPDGSNFTLKIRSTKLEDSAMYFCASEKGQGASYEQYFGPGTRLTVT.

The V gene is TRBV14, the J gene TRBJ1-1; 7 bases map to TRBD1. CDR3 length: 13 residues. V was clipped by 0 bases and J by 11 bases; unmatched bases: 6. The germline V gene has CDR1 SGHDN and CDR2 FVKESK. For the CDR3, the DNA is TGTGCCAGCAGCCAAGATTTAGACAGGGAGGCTTTCTTT. Protein product: CASSQDLDREAFF.

The V and J genes are TRBV15 and TRBJ2-7; 8 bases fit TRBD2. The CDR3 consists of 14 residues. Germline-derived CDR1 and CDR2 are LNHNV and YYDKDF (reference sequence). Trimming cost V 9 bases and J 2 bases; bases outside gene matches: 9. In DNA, the CDR3 is TGTGCCACGTCTCGCGGGAGGACTCCCTACGAGCAGTACTTC. Translating gives CATSRGRTPYEQYF. The whole variable domain, remainder taken from reference TRBV15 and TRBJ2-7, is DAMVIQNPRYQVTQFGKPVTLSCSQTLNHNVMYWYQQKSSQAPKLLFHYYDKDFNNEADTPDNFQSRRPNTSFCFLDIRSPGLGDTAMYLCATSRGRTPYEQYFGPGTRLTVT.

In this sample, this clone turned up once. DNA for the CDR3: TGCGCCAGCAGTGAGTCGACTAGCAATCCCTACGAGCAGTACTTC. Protein product: CASSESTSNPYEQYF. This chain connects TRBV10-1 to TRBJ2-7, with 7 bases lining up with TRBD2. The V and J ends lost 0 bases and 2 bases, in that order; junction bases with no gene match: 4. The germline CDR1 and CDR2 sequences are WNHNN and SYGVQD (reference sequence). The CDR3 is made up of 15 amino acids.

The chain carries TRBV7-2 and TRBJ1-5; D unresolved. The V end lost 6 bases, the J end lost 7 bases, and 10 bases lay between the germline ends. CDR1 SGHTA and CDR2 FQGNSA come from the germline V gene. This CDR3 region has 12 residues. The DNA for the CDR3 is TGTGCCAGCAGTCCAGGAGGGCAGCCCCAGCATTTT. The encoded protein is CASSPGGQPQHF.

This chain uses TRBV11-3 with TRBJ2-1, with 11 bases aligning to TRBD2. The CDR3 has 15 residues. The germline V gene has CDR1 SGHNT and CDR2 YENEEA. V shed 5 bases, J shed 5 bases, and the junction held 5 bases outside the gene matches. Written as DNA, the CDR3 is TGTGCCAGCAGCCGACTAGCGGGATTAGACAATGAGCAGTTCTTC. Translating it yields CASSRLAGLDNEQFF.

The rearrangement uses TRBV4-1 and TRBJ2-1; TRBD1 might be the D (6 bases). Germline V gene lookup returns CDR1 MGHRA and CDR2 YSYEKL. V lost 4 bases and J lost 2, with 18 bases in between. The length of the CDR3 is 17 residues. CDR3 amino acids: CASSLQPTGHAYNEQFF. CDR3 nucleotide sequence: TGCGCCAGCAGCCTTCAACCGACAGGCCACGCCTACAATGAGCAGTTCTTC.

This chain links TRBV5-6 with TRBJ1-1; D is uncertain. The CDR3 extends over 15 amino acids. Between the trimmed V and J ends, which lost 3 bases and 3 bases, there was a span of 15 bases. In germline, CDR1 is SGHDT, CDR2 YYEEEE. The DNA for the CDR3 is TGTGCCAGCAGCTCTAGAACCGTCCGGGACACTGAAGCTTTCTTT. It is translated as CASSSRTVRDTEAFF.

This chain uses TRBV1 with TRBJ2-1; the table's D call, TRBD2, has no DNA check behind it. TRBV1 is tagged as a pseudogene. The CDR3 extends over 16 amino acids. CDR3 nucleotides: TGCACCAGCAGCTCCGTGACTAGCGGGAGACCCAATGAGCAGTTCTTC. Translated, it gives CTSSSVTSGRPNEQFF.

The genes are TRBV6-4 and TRBJ2-2, with 11 bases identical to TRBD1. Per germline, CDR1 MRHNA and CDR2 SNTAGT. Trimming at V came to 6 bases and at J to 6 bases, leaving 6 bases not matched to a gene. There are 15 residues in the CDR3. The CDR3 here is CASRKGQGVAGELFF. In DNA, the CDR3 is TGTGCCAGCAGGAAGGGACAGGGGGTTGCCGGGGAGCTGTTTTTT.

This clone has just one count. This chain connects TRBV29-1 to TRBJ1-2; TRBD1 aligns across 7 bases. Germline V CDR1 and CDR2: SQVTM, ANQGSEA. Trimming at V came to 3 bases and at J to 8 bases, leaving 9 bases not matched to a gene. The CDR3 is 13 residues long. CDR3 DNA: TGCAGCGTTGACCACAGGGGAGTGGAGGGCTACACCTTC. This translates into CSVDHRGVEGYTF.

V is TRBV7-2 and J is TRBJ2-7; weak D call: TRBD1 (6 bases). Germline CDR1 and CDR2: SGHTA and FQGNSA. The V end was cut by 2 bases, the J end by 0 bases, with 11 bases between. The CDR3 loop spans 15 amino acids. This chain's CDR3 is CASSLTQGTSYEQYF. The CDR3 DNA follows: TGTGCCAGCAGCTTAACACAGGGTACCTCCTACGAGCAGTACTTC.

The CDR3 coding sequence is TGTGCCAGCAGCTCCCCAGTGGGTAGCGGGGTAAGGGTAGGTACGCAGTATTTT. It is translated as CASSSPVGSGVRVGTQYF. V gene TRBV7-9 combines with J gene TRBJ2-3; 8 bases match TRBD2. Trimming took 4 bases from V and 8 from J; bases not matched to a gene: 20. Germline values: CDR1 SEHNR, CDR2 FQNEAQ (reference sequence). This CDR3 has 18 amino acids.

The chain couples TRBV5-1 to TRBJ2-5; 10 bases agree with TRBD2. Trimming removed 1 base from V and 5 bases from J; junction bases left unmatched: 8. There are 16 residues in the CDR3. Germline CDR1 reads SGHRS; CDR2 reads YFSETQ. DNA of the CDR3: TGCGCCAGCAGCTTGAGGGCTAGCGGGAGCGGGGAGACCCAGTACTTC. This codes for CASSLRASGSGETQYF.

This clone was counted a few times. The chain links TRBV6-1 to TRBJ2-7; tentatively, D is TRBD2 (5 bases). V dropped 5 bases and J dropped 3 bases, with 14 bases sitting between them. Germline CDR1 and CDR2: MNHNS and SASEGT. This CDR3 has 14 amino acids. The CDR3 DNA sequence: TGTGCCAGCAGTCGGACGGGCGGGTACTACGAGCAGTACTTC. Translating it yields CASSRTGGYYEQYF.

The chain carries TRBV7-9 and TRBJ1-1; 10 bases are shared with TRBD1. Germline V gene sequence: CDR1 SEHNR, CDR2 FQNEAQ (reference sequence). Trimming at V came to 5 bases and at J to 8 bases, leaving 5 bases not matched to a gene. The CDR3 runs to 13 residues. Written as DNA, the CDR3 is TGTGCCAGCAGCCACGGGACAGGGGAGGAAGCTTTCTTT. This encodes CASSHGTGEEAFF.

Worth noting for this clone: At one of its ends the junction is not consistent with the germline gene, which may arise from a read error. This rearrangement joins TRBV6-1 to TRBJ2-3; 9 bases fit TRBD2. This CDR3 contains 15 residues. The germline V gene has CDR1 MNHNS and CDR2 SASEGT. The CDR3 sequence: CASREGGGRADTQYF. For the CDR3, the DNA is TGTGCCAGCAGGGAAGGGGGCGGGAGGGCAGATACGCAGTATTTT.

The rearrangement links TRBV27 to TRBJ2-7; 9 bases match TRBD2. J was trimmed by 1 base and V by 4 bases; bases with no gene match: 8. This CDR3 region has 16 residues. Germline assignment: CDR1 MNHEY and CDR2 SMNVEV (reference sequence). The chain's CDR3 is CASSSAVGLASYEQYF. CDR3 bases: TGTGCCAGCAGTTCCGCTGTTGGACTAGCGTCCTACGAGCAGTACTTC.

The V gene is TRBV4-2, the J gene TRBJ2-7; 11 bases agree with TRBD2. Germline lookup yields CDR1 LGHNA and CDR2 YNFKEQ. Trimming removed 2 bases from V and 4 bases from J; junction bases left unmatched: 4. The CDR3 sequence is 15 residues long. The CDR3 nucleotides are TGTGCCAGCAGCCAATTGGGGACTAGCGGATACGAGCAGTACTTC. Translated, it gives CASSQLGTSGYEQYF.

V and J are TRBV27 and TRBJ1-1, with 9 bases fitting TRBD1. The CDR3 runs 16 residues. Germline-derived CDR1 and CDR2 are MNHEY and SMNVEV (reference sequence). Losses at the gene ends were 3 bases for V and 4 bases for J; bases not matched to a gene: 9. The CDR3 DNA sequence: TGTGCCAGCAGTTTGATACAGGGGGCTTGGGGCACTGAAGCTTTCTTT. It codes for CASSLIQGAWGTEAFF.

This clone was detected only a few times. DNA of the CDR3: TGTGCCAGCAGCCCCCCCTACAGGATTCGCTCCTACAATGAGCAGTTCTTC. Its translation: CASSPPYRIRSYNEQFF. This chain joins TRBV7-9 and TRBJ2-1, with D perhaps matching TRBD1 (5 bases). The CDR3 runs 17 residues. V was clipped by 5 bases and J by 0 bases, with 17 bases between them. Per the germline V gene, CDR1 is SEHNR and CDR2 is FQNEAQ (reference sequence).

This chain links TRBV7-9 with TRBJ2-1, with 10 bases aligning to TRBD1. Looked up from germline, CDR1 is SEHNR and CDR2 is FQNEAQ (reference sequence). V shed 11 bases, J shed 4 bases, and the junction held 11 bases outside the gene matches. This CDR3 is built from 15 residues. In DNA form, the CDR3 reads TGTGCCGTTAATGGCCGGGACAGGGGTTACAATGAGCAGTTCTTC. This gives the protein CAVNGRDRGYNEQFF.